Listed here are 11 T cell receptor beta chains from one sample, sequenced in a study of control samples from healthy donors and cancer patients. Sequencing used immunoSEQ multiplex PCR; TCRdb keeps in-frame clones, though not all of them. The table lists some 100,000 clones, roughly 87% of them singletons, with 15% to 20% in the top ten. Sequencing was done on a sample of blood. The receptors come from a woman between 45 and 65 years old in good health.

The V and J genes are TRBV5-1 and TRBJ2-1; no firm D call. The V gene's germline CDR1 is SGHRS and CDR2 YFSETQ. This CDR3 region has 15 residues. The ends were cut back, 2 bases at V and 4 bases at J, with 13 bases in the middle. Here the CDR3 reads CASSLINRSYNEQFF. The CDR3 bases are TGCGCCAGCAGCTTAATTAACAGATCATACAATGAGCAGTTCTTC.

The chain combines TRBV9 with TRBJ1-3; no reliable D call. Germline-derived CDR1 and CDR2 are SGDLS and YYNGEE. Between the trimmed V and J ends, which lost 3 bases and 0 bases, there was a span of 16 bases. The CDR3 covers 17 residues. CDR3 sequence (DNA): TGTGCCAGCAGCGCTCCGGGGTACTCCGCCTCTGGAAACACCATATATTTT. Encoded protein: CASSAPGYSASGNTIYF.

This clone was seen more than once but under ten times. The chain combines TRBV11-2 with TRBJ2-5; perhaps D is TRBD1 or TRBD2 (5 bases each). This CDR3 has 13 amino acids. V lost 5 bases and J 7 bases, leaving 14 bases between the germline ends. Germline V gene data show CDR1 as SGHAT and CDR2 as FQNNGV. CDR3 in amino acids: CASSRGRQGTQYF. In nucleotides, the CDR3 is TGTGCCAGCAGCCGGGGCCGGCAGGGGACCCAGTACTTC.

The rearrangement uses TRBV2 and TRBJ1-2; unclear D gene. The V end lost 5 bases, the J end lost 4 bases, and 17 bases lay between the germline ends. CDR1 is SNHLY and CDR2 is FYNNEI in the germline V gene. The CDR3 loop spans 15 amino acids. The CDR3 DNA reads TGTGCCAGCAGTAATCCCCTCCTGGCAAGCTATGGCTACACCTTC. This codes for CASSNPLLASYGYTF.

The V call is TRBV18, the J call TRBJ1-2; D possibly corresponds to TRBD1 (5 bases). There are 15 residues in the CDR3. CDR1 is KGHSH, CDR2 LQKENI, per germline. Trimming removed 2 bases from V and 5 bases from J, with 15 bases in between. CDR3 bases: TGTGCCAGCTCACCAACCGGGCAGGGCGAGTATGGCTACACCTTC. It is translated as CASSPTGQGEYGYTF.

The rearrangement uses TRBV6-5 and TRBJ2-2; D not resolved. The germline CDR1 and CDR2 sequences are MNHEY and SVGAGI. V was shortened by 0 bases and J by 2 bases, with 7 bases between the two germline ends. This CDR3 has 15 amino acids. CDR3: CASSYSGPNTGELFF. For the CDR3, the DNA is TGTGCCAGCAGTTACTCCGGGCCAAACACCGGGGAGCTGTTTTTT.

The chain has TRBV27 and TRBJ2-7; tentatively, D is TRBD2 (6 bases). Trimming took off 5 bases at V and 1 base at J, with 15 bases between the two ends. CDR1 and CDR2 (germline): MNHEY, SMNVEV (reference sequence). The CDR3 runs 15 residues. CDR3 nucleotide sequence: TGTGCCAGCAGTGCCAAAAAGACTAGTTCCTACGAGCAGTACTTC. It encodes CASSAKKTSSYEQYF.

The chain has TRBV7-2 and TRBJ2-7; 7 bases are a match to TRBD2. The V gene end was trimmed by 6 bases and the J gene end by 7 bases; junction bases not matched to a gene: 12. Germline V gene lookup returns CDR1 SGHTA and CDR2 FQGNSA. This CDR3 is built from 14 residues. Written as DNA, the CDR3 is TGTGCCAGCAGGCCCTGGGGGGGGATGGGTGAGCAGTACTTC. Translating it yields CASRPWGGMGEQYF. Looking up the rest from reference TRBV7-2 and TRBJ2-7 gives the full variable domain: GAGVSQSPSNKVTEKGKDVELRCDPISGHTALYWYRQSLGQGLEFLIYFQGNSAPDKSGLPSDRFSAERTGGSVSTLTIQRTQQEDSAVYLCASRPWGGMGEQYFGPGTRLTVT.

The chain recombines TRBV6-5 with TRBJ2-7; D is unclear. V was pared by 6 bases and J by 2 bases, with 14 bases between. Looked up from germline, CDR1 is MNHEY and CDR2 is SVGAGI. The CDR3 runs to 14 residues. As DNA, the CDR3 is TGTGCCAGCAGAGTTCTCGAGGCTACCTACGAGCAGTACTTC. It encodes CASRVLEATYEQYF.

The J gene is TRBJ1-2, the V gene TRBV7-2; no definite D call. Per the germline V gene, CDR1 is SGHTA and CDR2 is FQGNSA. The CDR3 contains 13 residues. The V end was cut by 1 base, the J end by 2 bases, with 5 bases between. This CDR3 is CASSLGRNYGYTF. The CDR3 DNA sequence: TGTGCCAGCAGCTTAGGCAGGAACTATGGCTACACCTTC.

The chain has TRBV6-5 and TRBJ2-5, with a weak D call TRBD2 (7 bases). The CDR3 loop spans 16 amino acids. Trimming cost V 0 bases and J 5 bases, with 16 bases left between them. Germline CDR1 is MNHEY and CDR2 is SVGAGI. The CDR3 sequence is CASSYSVGGHRETQYF. The CDR3 nucleotides read TGTGCCAGCAGTTACTCTGTGGGGGGGCATAGGGAGACCCAGTACTTC.